This is a list of T cell receptor beta chains from one sample in a study of cytomegalovirus exposure and HLA in healthy donors. TCRdb's copy holds only in-frame clones and misses some; the assay was immunoSEQ multiplex PCR. The profile shows 55,000 to 75,000 clones, about 90% of them singletons. The sequenced sample consisted of PBMCs. The origin of the receptors is a man younger than 35 in good health and CMV-seronegative. Each CDR3 is given with its conserved first and last residue. Fields, in order: clone size, J gene, V gene, CDR3 protein. For some rows the clone size is stated as once, few or many, or as a class when expanded; others skip it.

clone size: NA; J gene: TRBJ2-1; V gene: TRBV5-1; CDR3 protein: CASSLADSSYNEQFF
clone size: few; J gene: TRBJ1-2; V gene: TRBV18; CDR3 protein: CASSPGQSDGYTF
clone size: once; J gene: TRBJ2-2; V gene: TRBV9; CDR3 protein: CASSVVGRYPGELFF
clone size: NA; J gene: TRBJ2-1; V gene: TRBV4-3; CDR3 protein: CASSLSGLAGRNNEQFF
clone size: NA; J gene: TRBJ1-3; V gene: TRBV6-4; CDR3 protein: CASSDSSIQGVNLGNTIYF
clone size: NA; J gene: TRBJ2-5; V gene: TRBV7-2; CDR3 protein: CASSPDRPLVAETQYF
clone size: few; J gene: TRBJ2-1; V gene: TRBV28; CDR3 protein: CASTVGGGSYNEQFF
clone size: NA; J gene: TRBJ1-4; V gene: TRBV5-5; CDR3 protein: CASSLADRENEKLFF
clone size: NA; J gene: TRBJ2-1; V gene: TRBV27; CDR3 protein: CASSLILAGDSEQFF
clone size: NA; J gene: TRBJ1-2; V gene: TRBV28; CDR3 protein: CASSQTGGVNYGYTF
clone size: once; J gene: TRBJ1-1; V gene: TRBV28; CDR3 protein: CASSLAGSAEAFF
clone size: NA; J gene: TRBJ2-3; V gene: TRBV15; CDR3 protein: CATKREGNTDTQYF
clone size: NA; J gene: TRBJ2-2; V gene: TRBV5-4; CDR3 protein: CASSLSPTGATGELFF
clone size: NA; J gene: TRBJ2-5; V gene: TRBV7-3; CDR3 protein: CASSPGTRETQYF
clone size: NA; J gene: TRBJ2-1; V gene: TRBV7-3; CDR3 protein: CASRNLPQDNEQFF
clone size: once; J gene: TRBJ1-1; V gene: TRBV27; CDR3 protein: CASSSWGGIPEAFF
clone size: NA; J gene: TRBJ2-3; V gene: TRBV6-5; CDR3 protein: CASSLRPNTQYF
clone size: NA; J gene: TRBJ1-1; V gene: TRBV28; CDR3 protein: CASSFPYTEAFF
clone size: NA; J gene: TRBJ2-2; V gene: TRBV6-5; CDR3 protein: CASSYPTRDGELFF
clone size: NA; J gene: TRBJ2-7; V gene: TRBV6-6; CDR3 protein: CASSRGGRADYEQYF
clone size: NA; J gene: TRBJ2-1; V gene: TRBV6-4; CDR3 protein: CASSRGEAYNEQFF
clone size: once; J gene: TRBJ2-3; V gene: TRBV5-6; CDR3 protein: CASSLSGTGGFGTQYF
clone size: NA; J gene: TRBJ2-1; V gene: TRBV6-1; CDR3 protein: CASSVRLATEQFF
clone size: NA; J gene: TRBJ2-6; V gene: TRBV27; CDR3 protein: CASSLFRWGDQCCGANVLTF
clone size: NA; J gene: TRBJ2-1; V gene: TRBV19; CDR3 protein: CASSPHTDRGEQFF
clone size: few; J gene: TRBJ2-2; V gene: TRBV19; CDR3 protein: CASSDEGEDPGELFF
clone size: NA; J gene: TRBJ1-1; V gene: TRBV5-4; CDR3 protein: CASSQGAINTEAFF
clone size: NA; J gene: TRBJ2-7; V gene: TRBV28; CDR3 protein: CASSDPRASGIYEQYF
clone size: NA; J gene: TRBJ1-2; V gene: TRBV7-8; CDR3 protein: CASRLGQISSLGYGYTF
clone size: NA; J gene: TRBJ2-6; V gene: TRBV7-3; CDR3 protein: CASSLPGVGANVLTF
clone size: once; J gene: TRBJ1-2; V gene: TRBV4-3; CDR3 protein: CASSQDLGTGGWGYGYTF
clone size: NA; J gene: TRBJ2-5; V gene: TRBV12-5; CDR3 protein: CASGPSGSETQYF
clone size: NA; J gene: TRBJ2-3; V gene: TRBV28; CDR3 protein: CASSPGQARADTQYF
clone size: NA; J gene: TRBJ2-3; V gene: TRBV19; CDR3 protein: CASSIASGRMTDTQYF
clone size: NA; J gene: TRBJ2-1; V gene: TRBV11-1; CDR3 protein: CASSLVYEQFF
clone size: NA; J gene: TRBJ1-5; V gene: TRBV10-1; CDR3 protein: CASSAGQGRNQPQHF
clone size: NA; J gene: TRBJ2-3; V gene: TRBV7-3; CDR3 protein: CASSLSGTTWADTQYF
clone size: once; J gene: TRBJ2-2; V gene: TRBV11-3; CDR3 protein: CASSPPVAGDTGELFF
clone size: NA; J gene: TRBJ2-7; V gene: TRBV19; CDR3 protein: CASSIIGASGAYEQYF
clone size: NA; J gene: TRBJ2-2; V gene: TRBV27; CDR3 protein: CASSLTSGKGTGELFF
clone size: NA; J gene: TRBJ1-1; V gene: TRBV6-1; CDR3 protein: CASSDFFGRGTEAFF
clone size: once; J gene: TRBJ2-1; V gene: TRBV7-2; CDR3 protein: CASSLEGLGPQFF
clone size: once; J gene: TRBJ2-3; V gene: TRBV18; CDR3 protein: CASSRPPSGRRLDTQYF
clone size: NA; J gene: TRBJ2-5; V gene: TRBV20-1; CDR3 protein: CSAAPGETQYF